This record looks at one T cell receptor beta chain sequence and its context. Its antigen remains unknown. No cell sorting was done before RNA was extracted from the tissue. CDR1 is KGHSH and CDR2 is LQKENI in the germline V gene. The CDR3 covers 14 residues. V gave up 5 bases and J gave up 5 bases, with 15 bases separating them. The library came from three nested PCR rounds adapted from ARM-PCR protocols. MiXCR, run by TCRdb on the multiplex PCR reads, gives a single entry per CDR3 protein. Here the sample spans under 100,000 distinct CDR3 sequences, roughly three fifths being singletons. The data originate from a study of tumor and adjacent non-tumor tissue in lung cancer. As for the study in general: Patients were aged roughly 30 to 76, nine to eleven men and about 5 women, stage I to III. On average, productive TCRbeta reads reached about 4.4 million per sample.

Notes on the study in general: Higher tumor TCR diversity was associated with shorter survival. Tumor tissue had significantly higher TCR diversity than normal lung.

This clonotype was sampled from a man aged 65-85 years with non-small cell lung cancer. V is TRBV18 and J is TRBJ2-5; perhaps D is TRBD1 or TRBD2 (5 bases each). The sample was lung tumor tissue. The CDR3 region has the DNA TGTGCCAGCTCATCACGACCGGGGACGGAGACCCAGTACTTC. It encodes CASSSRPGTETQYF.